This T cell receptor (beta chain) derives from a study of T cells expressing NK-cell markers. Across the study: Repertoires of TCR beta were obtained from T cells sorted as CD3+CD56+NKG2C+, CD3+CD56+NKG2C- and CD3+CD56-NKG2C+. Findings and caveats of the study: HCMV specificity of expanded NKG2C+ T cell clones remained unclear. Similarly, these clonotypes led the CD3+CD56-NKG2C+ fraction as well in several donors.

UMI-tagged 5'RACE template switching yielded the TCR beta cDNA. With the 5' RACE reads reprocessed, TCRdb shows one record per CDR3 protein and no DNA. This sample's clone table lists 450,000 to 600,000 distinct CDR3 sequences. As to this clonotype: Antigen unknown.

The CDR3 sequence is 16 residues long. Germline CDR1 SGHRS, CDR2 YFSETQ. Source material: blood T cells: a sorted CD56 or NKG2C T cell subset, CD4+ or CD8+ T cells, or bulk PBMC T cells (not recorded which). The rearrangement uses TRBV5-1 and TRBJ1-1; lacking DNA, the TRBD1 call made by TCRdb goes unchecked. The clonotype originates from a man between 18 and 35 years old in good health. The CDR3 loop is CASSLGGETMNTEAFF.